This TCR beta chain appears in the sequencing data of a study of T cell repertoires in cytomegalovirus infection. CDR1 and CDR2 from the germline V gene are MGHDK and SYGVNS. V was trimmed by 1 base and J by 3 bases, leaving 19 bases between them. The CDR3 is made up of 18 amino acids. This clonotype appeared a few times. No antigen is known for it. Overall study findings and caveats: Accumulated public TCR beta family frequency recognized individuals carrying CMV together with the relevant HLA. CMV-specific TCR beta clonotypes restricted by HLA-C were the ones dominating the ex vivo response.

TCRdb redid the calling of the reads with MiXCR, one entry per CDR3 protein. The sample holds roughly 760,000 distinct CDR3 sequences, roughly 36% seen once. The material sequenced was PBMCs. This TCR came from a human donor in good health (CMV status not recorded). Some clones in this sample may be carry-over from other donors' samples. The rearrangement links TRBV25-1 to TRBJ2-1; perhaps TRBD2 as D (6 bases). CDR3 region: CASSESHPRRTNYNEQFF. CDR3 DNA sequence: TGTGCCAGCAGTGAATCGCATCCCCGGAGGACTAACTACAATGAGCAGTTCTTC.